This entry features one T cell receptor (beta chain) sequence. Its antigen is unknown. The CDR3 is 14 amino acids. The V end lost 3 bases, the J end lost 2 bases, and 8 bases lay between the germline ends. Germline loops: CDR1 MGHRA, CDR2 YSYEKL. Semi-nested PCR with Nested Universal Primer A followed constant-region reverse priming of full-length variable regions. TCRdb itself ran the 5' RACE reads through MiXCR, one entry per CDR3 protein. The sample contains approximately 40,000 distinct CDR3 sequences, about 20% of which appear only once. Cells sorted as Tregs were CD4+, CD25+ and CD127-/low. Study-wide results and caveats: Tumor memory CD4+ T cell TCR gene usage clustered with blood and lymph node memory CD4+ cells and lymph node naive CD4+ cells. The larger-cohort validation was restricted to a single TCR beta V-J rearrangement rather than whole repertoires. Tumor Treg TCRs overlapped most with tumor naive CD4+ cells.

This rearrangement joins TRBV4-1 to TRBJ2-1, with D perhaps TRBD2 (5 bases). The TCR originated in a female donor with breast cancer. The sample consisted of Tregs sorted from blood. CDR3 sequence reads: CASSHGVTYNEQFF. Here the CDR3 DNA reads TGCGCCAGCAGCCACGGGGTAACCTACAATGAGCAGTTCTTC.